This T cell receptor beta chain is drawn from a study of CD8+CD57+ T cells in acquired aplastic anemia. Across the whole study: Average DNA yield from sorted CD4+ and CD8+ cells was around 3.2 ug. Among healthy donors, CD4+ cells averaged about 11 million reads. Study conclusions and caveats: There were twenty-nine CD8+ CDR3 sequences that occurred in both patients and controls.

A remark on this clonotype: What it binds is not known.

Profiles of TCR beta VDJ and CDR3 were generated from a genomic DNA template. TCRdb ran MiXCR on the reads and lists one entry per CDR3 protein. The repertoire holds 180,000 or so distinct CDR3 sequences, with around half as singletons. The sample taken for sequencing was sorted CD4+, CD8+, or CD8+CD57+ T cells (not recorded which) from PBMCs. This clonotype was sampled from a human donor in good health.

The CDR3 bases are TGTGCCAGCAGTGGGGGGCCCACAGATACGCAGTATTTT. Translation gives CASSGGPTDTQYF. The chain links TRBV7-3 to TRBJ2-3; D is tentatively TRBD1 or TRBD2 (6 bases each). The V end was cut by 6 bases, the J end by 2 bases, with 9 bases between. The CDR3 runs 13 residues. Germline loops: CDR1 SGHTA, CDR2 FQGTGA.